This is a list of T cell receptor beta chains from one sample in a study of blood T cell repertoires in COVID-19. Profiling relied on immunoSEQ multiplex PCR, and the TCRdb table lists in-frame clones only, not all of them. The sample yields 100,000 to 150,000 clones, around 86% seen once. The sequenced sample was peripheral blood. All receptors come from a man aged 40-49 years with active or convalescent COVID-19. CDR3s include the opening cysteine and the closing phenylalanine or tryptophan. The order of the fields is CDR3 DNA, CDR3 protein, J gene, V gene, clone size, D gene. The D gene is left open where the match is weak. Size is stated for part of the rows, as once, few or many counts, or as a class when the clone is expanded.

TGTGCCAGCAGCTTAGCCGGGACTAGCTTCAATGAGCAGTTCTTC,CASSLAGTSFNEQFF,TRBJ2-1,TRBV3-1/TRBV3-2,few,TRBD2
TGTGCCAGCAGCTTAGCGGGATCTTATAACACTGAAGCTTTCTTT,CASSLAGSYNTEAFF,TRBJ1-1,TRBV11-2,once,NA
TGTGCTAGTGGTTTGGTACTTGGGACTAGCGGGGGGGCCGGCACAGATACGCAGTATTTT,CASGLVLGTSGGAGTDTQYF,TRBJ2-3,TRBV12-5,NA,TRBD2
TGCGCCAGCAGCCAAGGGGCGGGACAGGGCGCCCACGAGCAGTACTTC,CASSQGAGQGAHEQYF,TRBJ2-7,TRBV4-3,NA,TRBD1
TGTGCCAGCAGTTTAGAGTGGGGGGGCGAGTATTTT,CASSLEWGGEYF,TRBJ2-3,TRBV12-3/TRBV12-4,NA,NA
TGTGCCAGCAGCGTTACGGGACAGGGGGCTAATTCACCCCTCCACTTT,CASSVTGQGANSPLHF,TRBJ1-6,TRBV9,NA,TRBD1
TGTGCCTGGAGTGGCTCGGGACAGGGTGTGGGCTACACCTTC,CAWSGSGQGVGYTF,TRBJ1-2,TRBV30,few,TRBD1
TGTGCCAGCAGACAGGGGCCTTTAGAGACCCAGTACTTC,CASRQGPLETQYF,TRBJ2-5,TRBV6-5,once,TRBD1
TGCGCCAGCAGCTCGGGACAGGGGGCTGGGAACACTGAAGCTTTCTTT,CASSSGQGAGNTEAFF,TRBJ1-1,TRBV5-1,NA,TRBD1
TGCGCCAGCAGGACAGGCTACAATGAGCAGTTCTTC,CASRTGYNEQFF,TRBJ2-1,TRBV10-2,few,NA
TGTGCCTGGAGTGTACAGACGGCAGAGACCCAGTACTTC,CAWSVQTAETQYF,TRBJ2-5,TRBV30,NA,NA
TGTGCCAGCAGTTTGAGAGCGTACGAGCAGTACTTC,CASSLRAYEQYF,TRBJ2-7,TRBV12-3/TRBV12-4,NA,NA
TGTGCCAGCACGATAGGACAGACGAACACTGAAGCTTTCTTT,CASTIGQTNTEAFF,TRBJ1-1,TRBV6-6,NA,NA
TGCGCCAGCAGCTTAAGGACAGGGGAAAGCTCCTACGAGCAGTACTTC,CASSLRTGESSYEQYF,TRBJ2-7,TRBV5-1,NA,TRBD1
TGCAGCGCGGTGGAGGGGCGAACCAACACCGGGGAGCTGTTTTTT,CSAVEGRTNTGELFF,TRBJ2-2,TRBV29-1,NA,NA
TGTGCCAGCAGAGCAAACTCCGGGACAGGGGCCTATGGCTACACCTTC,CASRANSGTGAYGYTF,TRBJ1-2,TRBV2,NA,TRBD1
TGTGCCAGCAGCTTAGCCCAGGTCAACACTGAAGCTTTCTTT,CASSLAQVNTEAFF,TRBJ1-1,TRBV7-9,NA,NA